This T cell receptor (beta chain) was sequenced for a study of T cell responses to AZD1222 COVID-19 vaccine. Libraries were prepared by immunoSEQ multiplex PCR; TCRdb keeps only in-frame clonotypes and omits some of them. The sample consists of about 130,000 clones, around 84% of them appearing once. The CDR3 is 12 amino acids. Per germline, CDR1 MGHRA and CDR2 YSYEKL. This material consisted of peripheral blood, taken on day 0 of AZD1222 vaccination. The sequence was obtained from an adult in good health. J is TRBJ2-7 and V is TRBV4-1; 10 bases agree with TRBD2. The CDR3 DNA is TGCCCGGGACTAGCGAAATCCCACGAGCAGTACTTC. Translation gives CPGLAKSHEQYF.